These 20 T cell receptor beta chains originate from one sample sequenced in a study of blood T cell repertoires in COVID-19. The protocol was immunoSEQ multiplex PCR, while the TCRdb copy is restricted to in-frame clones and leaves out a portion. The sample yields roughly 130,000 clones, roughly 90% seen once. Sample: peripheral blood. The receptors originated from a man in his fifties with active COVID-19.

This chain joins TRBV7-2 and TRBJ2-4; tentatively, D is TRBD1 (5 bases). V shed 5 bases and J shed 1 base, with 15 bases lying between them. Germline CDR1 reads SGHTA; CDR2 reads FQGNSA. CDR3 size: 16 residues. This CDR3 reads CASSVQGSSAKNIQYF. In DNA form, the CDR3 reads TGTGCCAGCAGCGTTCAGGGCTCCTCGGCCAAAAACATTCAGTACTTC.

V usage is TRBV29-1 and J usage is TRBJ2-1; weak D call: TRBD2 (6 bases). Germline V CDR1 and CDR2: SQVTM, ANQGSEA. V was cut by 4 bases and J by 1 base, with 11 bases left in between. CDR3 length: 14 amino acids. This chain's CDR3 is CSVGGTGSYNEQFF. Written as DNA, the CDR3 is TGCAGCGTTGGGGGGACTGGGTCCTACAATGAGCAGTTCTTC.

This clone occurred a few times. This rearrangement joins TRBV2 to TRBJ2-2, with a tentative D call TRBD2 (5 bases). Germline CDR1 reads SNHLY; CDR2 reads FYNNEI. V was pared by 6 bases and J by 1 base, with 12 bases between. The CDR3 consists of 15 residues. The CDR3 DNA sequence: TGTGCCAGCAGAAACGACCGGGGGAACACCGGGGAGCTGTTTTTT. Translation: CASRNDRGNTGELFF.

The chain links TRBV19 to TRBJ2-3; 12 bases line up with TRBD2. The CDR3 extends over 16 amino acids. V was clipped by 5 bases and J by 9 bases; unmatched bases: 12. Germline CDR1 is LNHDA and CDR2 is SQIVND (reference sequence). DNA for the CDR3: TGTGCCAGTAGTGGGAGACTAGCGGGGGCTATGGGGACGCAGTATTTT. Residues: CASSGRLAGAMGTQYF.

The chain is built from TRBV18 and TRBJ2-7, with 11 bases identical to TRBD1. Losses at the gene ends were 6 bases for V and 3 bases for J; bases not matched to a gene: 4. The CDR3 runs to 14 residues. Germline V gene sequence: CDR1 KGHSH, CDR2 LQKENI. The CDR3 sequence is CASSGTGGNYEQYF. For the CDR3, the DNA is TGTGCCAGCTCCGGGACAGGGGGAAACTACGAGCAGTACTTC.

V is TRBV6-5 and J is TRBJ1-1; TRBD1 matches at 9 bases. Germline loops: CDR1 MNHEY, CDR2 SVGAGI. The CDR3 sequence is 14 residues long. The V and J ends lost 4 bases and 4 bases, in that order; junction bases with no gene match: 4. CDR3 sequence: CASSSVTGGTEAFF. The CDR3 bases are TGTGCCAGCAGTTCCGTGACAGGGGGCACTGAAGCTTTCTTT.

The chain has TRBV7-2 and TRBJ1-6; 7 nucleotides agree with TRBD1. The length of the CDR3 is 16 residues. With V trimmed by 5 bases and J by 13 bases, 17 bases remained unmatched. Germline lookup yields CDR1 SGHTA and CDR2 FQGNSA. CDR3 protein: CASSQMTGQVRLPLHF. CDR3 bases: TGTGCCAGCAGCCAGATGACAGGGCAAGTTCGATTGCCCCTCCACTTT. The full variable domain, in which reference TRBV7-2 and TRBJ1-6 provide the parts outside the CDR3, is GAGVSQSPSNKVTEKGKDVELRCDPISGHTALYWYRQSLGQGLEFLIYFQGNSAPDKSGLPSDRFSAERTGGSVSTLTIQRTQQEDSAVYLCASSQMTGQVRLPLHFGNGTRLTVT.

This chain uses TRBV6-4 with TRBJ1-2, with 7 bases lining up with TRBD1. The CDR3 sequence is 14 residues long. Germline loops: CDR1 MRHNA, CDR2 SNTAGT. V was clipped by 6 bases and J by 1 base; unmatched bases: 5. The DNA for the CDR3 is TGTGCCAGCAGGACGGGACAGATTAACTATGGCTACACCTTC. Protein: CASRTGQINYGYTF.

The rearrangement links TRBV7-8 to TRBJ2-1; D call uncertain. V was trimmed by 1 base and J by 0 bases, leaving 7 bases between them. In germline, CDR1 is SGHVS, CDR2 FQNEAQ. The CDR3 is 15 residues long. This CDR3 is CASSLEVSSYNEQFF. The CDR3 DNA reads TGTGCCAGCAGCTTAGAAGTGAGCTCCTACAATGAGCAGTTCTTC.

The rearrangement links TRBV4-1 to TRBJ2-7; 7 nucleotides line up with TRBD1. The CDR3 sequence is 15 residues long. The J segment lost 3 bases and the V segment lost 4 bases, leaving 9 bases of the junction unmatched. Germline assignment: CDR1 MGHRA and CDR2 YSYEKL. CDR3 bases: TGCGCCAGCAGCCTTAGCTCGGGACAGATCTACGAGCAGTACTTC. It translates to CASSLSSGQIYEQYF.

This chain uses TRBV2 with TRBJ2-3; D is unresolved. The V gene lost 6 bases and the J gene lost 10 bases, with 14 bases spanning the gap. The germline gives CDR1 SNHLY, CDR2 FYNNEI. The CDR3 totals 12 residues. In nucleotides, the CDR3 is TGTGCCAGCAGCCTAAAGCCACAGCCGCAGTATTTT. It specifies CASSLKPQPQYF.

The chain has TRBV5-1 and TRBJ2-5; D gene unclear. There are 12 residues in the CDR3. V lost 6 bases and J lost 5, with 11 bases in between. CDR1 is SGHRS, CDR2 YFSETQ, per germline. This CDR3 is CASTYSSETQYF. In DNA, the CDR3 is TGCGCCAGCACTTATTCGTCGGAGACCCAGTACTTC.

CDR3 coding DNA: TGTGCCAGCAGCCCCCCCATCGGCGGGGGCCCTCCTTCCAGCACAGATACGCAGTATTTT. It codes for CASSPPIGGGPPSSTDTQYF. The chain carries TRBV3-1 (or the pseudogene TRBV3-2) and TRBJ2-3; tentatively, D is TRBD2 (7 bases). The V and J ends lost 4 bases and 0 bases respectively, with 26 bases between them. The CDR3 has 20 amino acids. From germline, CDR1 is LGHDT and CDR2 YNNKEL (reference sequence).

J is TRBJ2-7 and V is TRBV7-9; tentatively, D is TRBD2 (6 bases). The V gene lost 10 bases and the J gene lost 2 bases, with 9 bases spanning the gap. The CDR3 contains 11 residues. CDR1 is SEHNR, CDR2 FQNEAQ, per germline (reference sequence). This chain's CDR3 is CATGGTYEQYV. Written as DNA, the CDR3 is TGTGCCACAGGAGGGACCTACGAGCAGTACGTC.

The CDR3 DNA is TGTGCCAGCAGTGGACAGGGTTCGTCAGTTTCTAACTATGGCTACACCTTC. The encoded protein is CASSGQGSSVSNYGYTF. The rearrangement joins TRBV25-1 to TRBJ1-2; the match to TRBD1 covers 7 bases. The V gene end was trimmed by 4 bases and the J gene end by 0 bases; junction bases not matched to a gene: 11. Germline lookup yields CDR1 MGHDK and CDR2 SYGVNS. This CDR3 has 17 amino acids.

This clone was seen once. The chain has TRBV3-1 (or the pseudogene TRBV3-2) and TRBJ2-1, with 12 bases that match TRBD2. The CDR3 spans 15 residues. CDR1 and CDR2 from the germline V gene are LGHDT and YNNKEL (reference sequence). The trim removed 1 base at V and 9 bases at J, leaving 4 bases unmatched. DNA for the CDR3: TGTGCCAGCAGCCAAGCTAGCGGGGGGGCAAGTGAGCAGTTCTTC. Its translation: CASSQASGGASEQFF.

This clone was seen a few times. V and J are TRBV7-9 and TRBJ1-6, with 10 bases identical to TRBD1. CDR3 size: 13 residues. Germline V gene data show CDR1 as SEHNR and CDR2 as FQNEAQ (reference sequence). Trimming removed 6 bases from V and 13 bases from J; junction bases left unmatched: 6. In DNA form, the CDR3 reads TGTGCCAGCAGGGGACAGGGGACGGTCCCCCTCCACTTT. It is translated as CASRGQGTVPLHF.

This rearrangement joins TRBV18 to TRBJ1-2, with 11 positions matching TRBD1. V dropped 6 bases and J dropped 8; count of bases not matched to a gene: 8. CDR1 and CDR2 from the germline V gene are KGHSH and LQKENI. The CDR3 is made up of 14 amino acids. The CDR3 nucleotides read TGTGCCAGCTCCCTTGGACAGGGGGCGCAGGGCTACACCTTC. Translating it yields CASSLGQGAQGYTF.

The gene calls are TRBV18 and TRBJ1-5; perhaps TRBD1 as D (6 bases). V gave up 4 bases and J gave up 0 bases, with 19 bases separating them. The CDR3 sequence is 18 residues long. Germline CDR1 reads KGHSH; CDR2 reads LQKENI. The CDR3 DNA is TGTGCCAGCTCACGACAACCTAGCAGGACAGATAGCAATCAGCCCCAGCATTTT. It is translated as CASSRQPSRTDSNQPQHF.

The chain joins TRBV10-3 to TRBJ2-3; perhaps TRBD1 as D (6 bases). CDR3 length equals 17 residues. Germline-derived CDR1 and CDR2 are ENHRY and SYGVKD. V was trimmed by 2 bases and J by 1 base, leaving 16 bases between them. CDR3 in amino acids: CAISEDRPPTRTDTQYF. The DNA for the CDR3 is TGTGCCATCAGTGAGGACAGGCCTCCTACTCGCACAGATACGCAGTATTTT.